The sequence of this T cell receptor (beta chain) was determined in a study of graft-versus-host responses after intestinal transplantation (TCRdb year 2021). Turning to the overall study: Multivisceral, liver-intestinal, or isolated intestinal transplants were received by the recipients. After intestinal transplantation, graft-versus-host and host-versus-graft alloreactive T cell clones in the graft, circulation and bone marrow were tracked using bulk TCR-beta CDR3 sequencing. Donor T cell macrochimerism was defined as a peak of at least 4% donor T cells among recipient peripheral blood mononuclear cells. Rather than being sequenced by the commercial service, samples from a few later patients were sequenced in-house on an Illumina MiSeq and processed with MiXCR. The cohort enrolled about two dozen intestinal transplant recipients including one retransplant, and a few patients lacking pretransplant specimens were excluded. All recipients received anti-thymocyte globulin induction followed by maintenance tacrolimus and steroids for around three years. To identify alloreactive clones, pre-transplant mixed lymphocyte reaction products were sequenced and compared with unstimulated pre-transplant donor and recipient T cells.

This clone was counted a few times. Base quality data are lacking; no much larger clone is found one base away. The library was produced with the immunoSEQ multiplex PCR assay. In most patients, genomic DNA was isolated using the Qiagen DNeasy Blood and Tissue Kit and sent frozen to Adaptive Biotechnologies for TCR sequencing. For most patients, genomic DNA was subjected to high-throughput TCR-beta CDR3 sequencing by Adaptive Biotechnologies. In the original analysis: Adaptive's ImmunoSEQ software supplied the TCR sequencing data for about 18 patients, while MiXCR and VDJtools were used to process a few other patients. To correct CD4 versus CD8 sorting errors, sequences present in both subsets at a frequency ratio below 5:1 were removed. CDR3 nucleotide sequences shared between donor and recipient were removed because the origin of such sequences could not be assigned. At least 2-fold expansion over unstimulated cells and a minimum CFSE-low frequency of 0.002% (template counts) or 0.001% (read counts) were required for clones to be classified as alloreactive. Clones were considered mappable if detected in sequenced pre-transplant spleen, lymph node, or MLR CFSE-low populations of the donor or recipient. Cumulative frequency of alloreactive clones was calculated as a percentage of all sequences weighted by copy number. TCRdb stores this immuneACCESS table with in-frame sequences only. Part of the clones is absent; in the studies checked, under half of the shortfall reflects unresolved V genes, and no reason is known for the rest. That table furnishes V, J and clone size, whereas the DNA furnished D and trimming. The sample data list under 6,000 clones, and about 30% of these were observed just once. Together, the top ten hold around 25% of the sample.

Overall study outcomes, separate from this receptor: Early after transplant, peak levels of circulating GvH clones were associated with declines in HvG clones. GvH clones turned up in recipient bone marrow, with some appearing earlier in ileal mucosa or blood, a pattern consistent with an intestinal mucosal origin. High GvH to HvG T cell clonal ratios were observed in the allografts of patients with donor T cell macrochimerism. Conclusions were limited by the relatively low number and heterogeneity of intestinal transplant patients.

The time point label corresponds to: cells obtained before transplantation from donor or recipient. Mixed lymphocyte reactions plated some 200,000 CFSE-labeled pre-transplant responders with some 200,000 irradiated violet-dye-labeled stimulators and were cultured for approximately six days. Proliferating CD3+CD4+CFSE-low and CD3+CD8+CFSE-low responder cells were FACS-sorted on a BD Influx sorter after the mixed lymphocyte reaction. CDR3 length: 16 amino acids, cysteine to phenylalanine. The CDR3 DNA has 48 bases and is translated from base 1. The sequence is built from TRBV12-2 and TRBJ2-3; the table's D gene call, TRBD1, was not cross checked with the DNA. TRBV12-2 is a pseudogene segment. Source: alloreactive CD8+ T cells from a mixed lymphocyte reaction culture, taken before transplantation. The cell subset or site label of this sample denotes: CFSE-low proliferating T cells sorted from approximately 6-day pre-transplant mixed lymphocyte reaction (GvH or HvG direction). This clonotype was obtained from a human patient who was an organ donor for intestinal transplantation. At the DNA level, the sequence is TGTGCAAGTCGCTCACGGACAGGGGGTTCCACAGATACGCAGTATTTT. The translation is CASRSRTGGSTDTQYF.